Detailed here is one T cell receptor beta chain. The CDR3 totals 19 residues. The V and J ends lost 5 bases and 4 bases, in that order; junction bases with no gene match: 20. Germline values: CDR1 SGHVS, CDR2 FNYEAQ. Per the study methods: Researchers report that nucleated cell counts were estimated from reference gene primer amplification. Assay: immunoSEQ multiplex PCR; the TCRdb copy retains only in-frame clones and omits some. That table is the source of V, J and clone size, and D and trimming were worked out from the DNA. The table includes around 130,000 clones, 70% to 85% detected once. This entry belongs to a study of blood T cell repertoires in COVID-19. Study-wide background: The origin of the acute and convalescent COVID-19 samples was the United States, Italy and Spain. T cells, B-cell-depleted T cells, or PBMCs supplied cDNA or gDNA.

Sequenced input: peripheral blood. The chain couples TRBV7-6 to TRBJ2-3, with 8 bases that match TRBD1. The sequence came from a woman of 80 years or more with acute or convalescent COVID-19. The CDR3, as DNA: TGTGCCAGCAGCCCGACCGGACAGGGAAGGGGGCTAAGGGCAGATACGCAGTATTTT. This gives the protein CASSPTGQGRGLRADTQYF. Full variable domain (outside the CDR3, taken from reference TRBV7-6 and TRBJ2-3): GAGVSQSPRYKVTKRGQDVALRCDPISGHVSLYWYRQALGQGPEFLTYFNYEAQQDKSGLPNDRFSAERPEGSISTLTIQRTEQRDSAMYRCASSPTGQGRGLRADTQYFGPGTRLTVL.